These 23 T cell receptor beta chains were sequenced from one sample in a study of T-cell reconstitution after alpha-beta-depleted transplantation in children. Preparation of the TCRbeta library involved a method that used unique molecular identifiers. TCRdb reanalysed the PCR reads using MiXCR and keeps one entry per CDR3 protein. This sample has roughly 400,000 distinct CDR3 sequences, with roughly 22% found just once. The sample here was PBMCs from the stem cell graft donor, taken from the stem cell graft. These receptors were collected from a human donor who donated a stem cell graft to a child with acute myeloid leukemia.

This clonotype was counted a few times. The CDR3 DNA reads TGTGCCAGCAGCTTACCCAGGGGGCGGAATGAAAAACTGTTTTTT. This translates into CASSLPRGRNEKLFF. The chain recombines TRBV7-9 with TRBJ1-4; 8 positions match TRBD1. Germline lookup yields CDR1 SEHNR and CDR2 FQNEAQ (reference sequence). With 2 bases clipped from V and 5 bases from J, the junction kept 4 bases outside the gene matches. The CDR3 consists of 15 residues.

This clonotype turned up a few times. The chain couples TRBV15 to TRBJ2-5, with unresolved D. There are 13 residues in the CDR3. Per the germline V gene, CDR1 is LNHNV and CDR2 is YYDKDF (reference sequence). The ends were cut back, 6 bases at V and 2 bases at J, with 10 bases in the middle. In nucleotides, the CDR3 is TGTGCCACCAGTAACGAGGTTCAAGAGACCCAGTACTTC. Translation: CATSNEVQETQYF.

The CDR3 region is CASSPRAGQGNEKLFF. The DNA for the CDR3 is TGTGCCAGCAGTCCCCGGGCGGGGCAGGGGAATGAAAAACTGTTTTTT. The chain combines TRBV7-2 with TRBJ1-4, with D possibly TRBD1 on 6 matching bases. The CDR3 loop spans 16 amino acids. Looked up from germline, CDR1 is SGHTA and CDR2 is FQGNSA. V dropped 6 bases and J dropped 5 bases, with 19 bases sitting between them.

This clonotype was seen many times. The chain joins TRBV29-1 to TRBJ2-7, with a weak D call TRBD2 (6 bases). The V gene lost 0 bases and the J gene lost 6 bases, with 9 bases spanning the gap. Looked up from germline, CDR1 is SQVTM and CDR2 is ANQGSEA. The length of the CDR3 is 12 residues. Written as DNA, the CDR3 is TGCAGCGTTGAAGATCTCGGGGGCGAGCAGTACTTC. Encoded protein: CSVEDLGGEQYF.

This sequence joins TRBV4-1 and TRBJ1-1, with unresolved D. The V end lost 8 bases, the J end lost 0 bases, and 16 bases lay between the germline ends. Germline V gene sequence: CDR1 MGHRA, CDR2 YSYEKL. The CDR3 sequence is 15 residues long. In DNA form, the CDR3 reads TGCGCCAGCCATCTCGGCGACTCCATGAACACTGAAGCTTTCTTT. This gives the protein CASHLGDSMNTEAFF.

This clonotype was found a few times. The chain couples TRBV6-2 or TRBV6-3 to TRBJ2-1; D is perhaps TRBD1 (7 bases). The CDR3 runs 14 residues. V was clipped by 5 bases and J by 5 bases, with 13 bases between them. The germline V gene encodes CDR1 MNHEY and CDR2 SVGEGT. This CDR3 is CASSNRRGDNEQFF. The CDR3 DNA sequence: TGTGCCAGCAGTAACCGCAGGGGGGACAATGAGCAGTTCTTC.

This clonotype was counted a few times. The CDR3 coding sequence is TGCGCCAGCAGCCAAGGACATCAGACCGACCATCTCTACGAGCAGTACTTC. As protein: CASSQGHQTDHLYEQYF. The genes are TRBV4-1 and TRBJ2-7; D is ambiguous. Germline CDR1 reads MGHRA; CDR2 reads YSYEKL. V lost 1 base to trimming and J lost 3 bases, with 19 bases between them. The CDR3 is 17 amino acids.

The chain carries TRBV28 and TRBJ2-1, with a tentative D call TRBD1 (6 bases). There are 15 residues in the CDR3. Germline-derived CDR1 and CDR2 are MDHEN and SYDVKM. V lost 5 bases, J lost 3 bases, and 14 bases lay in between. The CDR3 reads CASSPQGQIYNEQFF. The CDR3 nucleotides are TGTGCCAGCAGTCCGCAAGGACAGATCTACAATGAGCAGTTCTTC.

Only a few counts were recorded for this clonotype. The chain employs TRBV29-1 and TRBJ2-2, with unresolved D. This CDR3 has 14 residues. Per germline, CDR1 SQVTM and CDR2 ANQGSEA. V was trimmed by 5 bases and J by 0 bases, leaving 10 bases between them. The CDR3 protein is CSVLVQTNTGELFF. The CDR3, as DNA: TGCAGCGTTCTTGTCCAAACGAACACCGGGGAGCTGTTTTTT.

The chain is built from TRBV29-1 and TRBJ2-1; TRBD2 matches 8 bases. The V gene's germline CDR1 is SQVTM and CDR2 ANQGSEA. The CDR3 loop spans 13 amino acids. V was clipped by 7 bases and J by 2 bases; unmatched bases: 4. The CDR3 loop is CSGKREPYNEQFF. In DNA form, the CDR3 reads TGCAGCGGAAAGCGGGAGCCCTACAATGAGCAGTTCTTC.

The CDR3 DNA follows: TGCAGCGTTGTCAGGGACTATGAGCAGTTCTTC. Translating gives CSVVRDYEQFF. The chain has TRBV29-1 and TRBJ2-1; TRBD2 might be the D (6 bases). V lost 4 bases and J lost 8, with 9 bases in between. In germline, CDR1 is SQVTM, CDR2 ANQGSEA. This CDR3 is 11 amino acids long.

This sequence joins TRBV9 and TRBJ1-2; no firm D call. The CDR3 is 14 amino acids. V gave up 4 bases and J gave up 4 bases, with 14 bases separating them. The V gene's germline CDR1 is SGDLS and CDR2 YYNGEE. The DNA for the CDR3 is TGTGCCAGCAGCCCCCGGACCTCTGGCTATGGCTACACCTTC. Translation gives CASSPRTSGYGYTF.

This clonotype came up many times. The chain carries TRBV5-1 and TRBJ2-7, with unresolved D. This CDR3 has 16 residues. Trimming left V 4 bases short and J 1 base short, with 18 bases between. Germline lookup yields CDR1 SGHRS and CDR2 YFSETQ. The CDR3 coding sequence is TGCGCCAGCAGCCCGCGTTTTCCAGCTGGATCCTACGAGCAGTACTTC. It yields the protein CASSPRFPAGSYEQYF.

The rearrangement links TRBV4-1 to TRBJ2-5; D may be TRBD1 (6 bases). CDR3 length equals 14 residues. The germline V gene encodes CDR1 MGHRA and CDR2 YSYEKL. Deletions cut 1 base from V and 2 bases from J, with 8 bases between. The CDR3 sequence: CASSQVGQQETQYF. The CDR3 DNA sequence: TGCGCCAGCAGCCAAGTAGGACAGCAAGAGACCCAGTACTTC.

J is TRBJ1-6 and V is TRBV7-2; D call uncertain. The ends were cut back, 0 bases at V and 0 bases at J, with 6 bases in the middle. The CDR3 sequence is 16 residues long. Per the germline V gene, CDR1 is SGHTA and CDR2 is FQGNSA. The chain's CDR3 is CASSLAAGSYNSPLHF. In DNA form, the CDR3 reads TGTGCCAGCAGCTTAGCGGCGGGCTCCTATAATTCACCCCTCCACTTT.

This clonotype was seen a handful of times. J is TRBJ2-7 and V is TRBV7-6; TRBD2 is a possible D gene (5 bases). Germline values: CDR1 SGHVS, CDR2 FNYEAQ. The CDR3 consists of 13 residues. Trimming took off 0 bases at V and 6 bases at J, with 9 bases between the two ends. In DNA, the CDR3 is TGTGCCAGCAGCTTAGCTCCTGGAGGCGAGCAGTACTTC. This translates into CASSLAPGGEQYF.

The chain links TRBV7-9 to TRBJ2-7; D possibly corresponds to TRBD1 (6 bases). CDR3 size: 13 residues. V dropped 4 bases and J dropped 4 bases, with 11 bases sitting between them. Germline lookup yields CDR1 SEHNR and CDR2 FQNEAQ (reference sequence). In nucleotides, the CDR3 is TGTGCCAGCAGCTGGGGACAAACTTACGAGCAGTACTTC. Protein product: CASSWGQTYEQYF.

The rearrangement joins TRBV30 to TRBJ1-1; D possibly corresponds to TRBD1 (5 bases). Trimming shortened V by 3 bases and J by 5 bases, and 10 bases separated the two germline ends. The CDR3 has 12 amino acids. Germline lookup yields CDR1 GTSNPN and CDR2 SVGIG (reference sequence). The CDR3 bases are TGTGCCTGGAGCCCCGGGGGGACTGAAGCTTTCTTT. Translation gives CAWSPGGTEAFF.

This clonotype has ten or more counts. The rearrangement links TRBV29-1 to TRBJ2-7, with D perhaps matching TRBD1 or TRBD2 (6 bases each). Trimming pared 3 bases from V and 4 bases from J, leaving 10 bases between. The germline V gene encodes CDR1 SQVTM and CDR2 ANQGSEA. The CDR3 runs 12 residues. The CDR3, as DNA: TGCAGCGTTGACGGGGGCTCATACGAGCAGTACTTC. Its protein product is CSVDGGSYEQYF.

Here the CDR3 reads CASSSHTGSAPQHF. CDR3 DNA sequence: TGTGCCAGCAGCTCTCACACAGGGAGTGCACCCCAGCATTTT. The rearrangement links TRBV6-1 to TRBJ1-5, with D tentatively TRBD1 (6 bases). CDR1 and CDR2 from the germline V gene are MNHNS and SASEGT. V was cut by 6 bases and J by 10 bases, with 19 bases left in between. The CDR3 length is 14 residues.

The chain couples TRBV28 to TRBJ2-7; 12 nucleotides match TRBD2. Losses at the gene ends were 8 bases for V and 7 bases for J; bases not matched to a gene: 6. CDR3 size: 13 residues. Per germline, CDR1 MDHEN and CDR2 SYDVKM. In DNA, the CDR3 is TGTGCCAGCCTGCTAGCGGGAGGGGGGGAGCAGTACTTC. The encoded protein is CASLLAGGGEQYF.

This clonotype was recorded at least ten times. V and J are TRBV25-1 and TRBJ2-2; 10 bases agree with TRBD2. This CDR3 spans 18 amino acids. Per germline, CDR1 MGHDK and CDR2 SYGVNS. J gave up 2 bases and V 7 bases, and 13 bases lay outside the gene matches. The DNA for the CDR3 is TGTGCCAGCACGGGTATCTCTAGCGGGAGTTTAAACACCGGGGAGCTGTTTTTT. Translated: CASTGISSGSLNTGELFF.

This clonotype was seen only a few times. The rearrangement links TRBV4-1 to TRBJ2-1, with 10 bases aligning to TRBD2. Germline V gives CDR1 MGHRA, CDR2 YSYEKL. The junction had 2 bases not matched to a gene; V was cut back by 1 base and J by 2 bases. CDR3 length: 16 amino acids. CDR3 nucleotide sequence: TGCGCCAGCAGCCAAGGGACTAGCGGTACCTACAATGAGCAGTTCTTC. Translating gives CASSQGTSGTYNEQFF.